This T cell receptor beta chain comes out of a study of blood T cell repertoires in COVID-19. Study-wide context: Sample material is recorded as cDNA or gDNA derived from T cells, B-cell-depleted T cells, or PBMCs.

Authors' data handling: Amplification of reference gene primers provided the estimated nucleated cell counts. The method was immunoSEQ multiplex PCR; TCRdb's version includes in-frame clones alone and lacks a portion of them. V and J calls and clone size are as listed in that table; D and trimming were resolved from the DNA. The profile shows around 290,000 clones, approximately 87% of them singletons. CDR1 and CDR2 (germline): LNHNV, YYDKDF (reference sequence). The CDR3 runs to 15 residues. The V end lost 0 bases, the J end lost 5 bases, and 10 bases lay between the germline ends. The source is a woman in her 50s who had recovered from COVID-19. The chain is built from TRBV15 and TRBJ1-4, with a weak D call TRBD1 (5 bases). The sequenced sample consisted of peripheral blood. Written as DNA, the CDR3 is TGTGCCACCAGCAGAGAAGGCAGGGTAAATGAAAAACTGTTTTTT. It yields the protein CATSREGRVNEKLFF.